The 17 T cell receptor beta chains below were found in one sample sequenced in a study of human T cells and chemical hapten exposure. One entry per CDR3 protein, called by TCRdb with MiXCR from the RACE reads. The sample yields approximately 260,000 distinct CDR3 sequences, almost 8% seen once. Time point specified: pre-sensitization, week 0. The sample's treatment: therapeutic diphenylcyclopropenone sensitization with weekly scalp DPC. Sequenced here: whole blood, sampled in connection with sensitization to the hapten diphenylcyclopropenone (DPC). Receptors originate from a man aged 18 to 30 with alopecia areata. Some clones in this sample may be carry-over from other donors' samples.

J is TRBJ2-2 and V is TRBV7-3, with no clear D. V was clipped by 1 base and J by 6 bases, with 6 bases between them. This CDR3 has 13 residues. The V gene's germline CDR1 is SGHTA and CDR2 FQGTGA. CDR3 region: CASSLRPAGELFF. CDR3 nucleotides: TGTGCCAGCAGCTTAAGGCCTGCCGGGGAGCTGTTTTTT.

This clonotype was observed a handful of times. This chain links TRBV2 with TRBJ2-4, with TRBD1 matching 10 bases. This CDR3 has 14 amino acids. Trimming cost V 5 bases and J 7 bases; bases outside gene matches: 5. Germline V gene data show CDR1 as SNHLY and CDR2 as FYNNEI. This chain's CDR3 is CASSRDRGGNIQYF. DNA of the CDR3: TGTGCCAGCAGTCGGGACAGGGGAGGGAACATTCAGTACTTC.

The chain couples TRBV7-2 to TRBJ1-6; no clear D gene. Per germline, CDR1 SGHTA and CDR2 FQGNSA. V lost 1 base and J 8 bases, leaving 9 bases between the germline ends. The CDR3 is 14 amino acids. The CDR3 nucleotides are TGTGCCAGCAGCTTAGTACATTTTGATTCACCCCTCCACTTT. This encodes CASSLVHFDSPLHF.

This chain connects TRBV2 to TRBJ2-1; D is unclear. The V and J ends lost 6 bases and 0 bases respectively, with 15 bases between them. Germline V gives CDR1 SNHLY, CDR2 FYNNEI. This CDR3 has 16 amino acids. The CDR3 DNA is TGTGCCAGCAGAGGCGCGGTGGCTCACTCCTACAATGAGCAGTTCTTC. This sequence encodes CASRGAVAHSYNEQFF.

A few counts support this clonotype. Since a much larger clone is just one base distant, this may be a read error. DNA for the CDR3: TGCAGCGTTGTGTACACTGAAGCTTTCTTT. This codes for CSVVYTEAFF. The chain employs TRBV29-1 and TRBJ1-1; unclear D gene. V dropped 4 bases and J dropped 3 bases, with 3 bases sitting between them. The CDR3 length is 10 residues. The V gene's germline CDR1 is SQVTM and CDR2 ANQGSEA.

This clonotype came up a few times. The rearrangement uses TRBV6-2 or TRBV6-3 and TRBJ2-7; D is possibly TRBD2 (6 bases). The V end lost 6 bases, the J end lost 2 bases, and 17 bases lay between the germline ends. CDR1 is MNHEY and CDR2 is SVGEGT in the germline V gene. This CDR3 has 15 amino acids. The CDR3 spells CASSDPGVATYEQYF. CDR3 DNA: TGTGCCAGCAGCGATCCGGGGGTTGCCACCTACGAGCAGTACTTC.

There are many counts of this clonotype. CDR3 sequence: CASSGGGGRRTEAFF. As DNA, the CDR3 is TGTGCCAGCAGTGGGGGAGGGGGACGTCGCACTGAAGCTTTCTTT. The chain has TRBV6-1 and TRBJ1-1, with D maybe TRBD1 (6 bases). The CDR3 consists of 15 residues. From germline, CDR1 is MNHNS and CDR2 SASEGT. The V end lost 4 bases, the J end lost 4 bases, and 16 bases lay between the germline ends.

This clonotype has more than one count but fewer than ten. At one boundary the junction diverges from the germline segment, which might be a read error. This rearrangement joins TRBV4-1 to TRBJ1-6; TRBD1 is a possible D gene (6 bases). This CDR3 region has 15 residues. CDR1 and CDR2 (germline): MGHRA, YSYEKL. Here the CDR3 DNA reads TGCGCCAGCAGCCAGAGCGGACAGAGTAATTCGCCCCTCCACTTT. This sequence encodes CASSQSGQSNSPLHF.

J is TRBJ2-6 and V is TRBV10-3, with 7 bases fitting TRBD1. The CDR3 covers 16 residues. Germline CDR1 reads ENHRY; CDR2 reads SYGVKD. The trim removed 8 bases at V and 2 bases at J, leaving 9 bases unmatched. CDR3 nucleotide sequence: TGTGCCATCTCCACAGGGGCGGTTACTGGGGCCAACGTCCTGACTTTC. Its protein is CAISTGAVTGANVLTF.

This clonotype has a count of ten or more. J is TRBJ2-7 and V is TRBV3-1, with D uncertain. The V end lost 0 bases, the J end lost 2 bases, and 11 bases lay between the germline ends. CDR3 length equals 15 residues. Per germline, CDR1 LGHDT and CDR2 YNNKEL (reference sequence). The CDR3 DNA sequence: TGTGCCAGCAGCCAAGATAGGAGCGTCCCCTACGAGCAGTACTTC. Protein: CASSQDRSVPYEQYF.

J is TRBJ1-4 and V is TRBV20-1; 10 positions match TRBD1. V lost 6 bases, J lost 8 bases, and 9 bases stayed unmatched. The CDR3 has 14 residues. Germline V lookup: CDR1 DFQATT, CDR2 SNEGSKA (reference sequence). The CDR3 protein is CSAPWTGGREKLFF. CDR3 in DNA: TGCAGTGCGCCTTGGACAGGGGGGAGGGAAAAACTGTTTTTT.

This clonotype occurred many times. V and J are TRBV2 and TRBJ2-7; possibly TRBD1 or TRBD2 for D (5 bases each). This CDR3 has 15 residues. Trimming cost V 11 bases and J 0 bases, with 20 bases left between them. Per germline, CDR1 SNHLY and CDR2 FYNNEI. CDR3 protein: CAGRGPGRLSYEQYF. The DNA of the CDR3 is TGTGCCGGCCGGGGCCCAGGTCGCCTCTCCTACGAGCAGTACTTC. Variable domain in full (rest from reference TRBV2 and TRBJ2-7): EPEVTQTPSHQVTQMGQEVILRCVPISNHLYFYWYRQILGQKVEFLVSFYNNEISEKSEIFDDQFSVERPDGSNFTLKIRSTKLEDSAMYFCAGRGPGRLSYEQYFGPGTRLTVT.

This clonotype was seen a few times. The CDR3 DNA reads as TGCGCCAGCAGCTCCACGAACCCCGGGACATCCAACTTCTCCTACGAGCAGTACGTC. It specifies CASSSTNPGTSNFSYEQYV. This rearrangement joins TRBV5-1 to TRBJ2-7, with a weak D call TRBD1 (6 bases). V dropped 3 bases and J dropped 0 bases, with 25 bases sitting between them. CDR3 size: 19 residues. The V gene's germline CDR1 is SGHRS and CDR2 YFSETQ.

Only a few counts were recorded for this clonotype. The gene calls are TRBV28 and TRBJ2-5, with 11 bases fitting TRBD1. Trimming cost V 4 bases and J 4 bases; bases outside gene matches: 5. Germline assignment: CDR1 MDHEN and CDR2 SYDVKM. The CDR3 contains 15 residues. The CDR3 DNA follows: TGTGCCAGCAGTTCCCCTGGGACAGGGGGAGAGACCCAGTACTTC. Encoded protein: CASSSPGTGGETQYF.

The CDR3 nucleotides read TGTGCCAGCAGTTTGCCGGGGAAAAAGGTGTTTTTT. Translated: CASSLPGKKVFF. The chain is built from TRBV12-3 or TRBV12-4 and TRBJ1-4; unclear D gene. With 3 bases removed from V and 15 bases from J, the gap between germline ends came to 14 bases. CDR3 length: 12 residues.

This clonotype was observed a handful of times. The V call is TRBV6-1, the J call TRBJ1-5; unclear D gene. V gave up 3 bases and J gave up 3 bases, with 9 bases separating them. The CDR3 is made up of 14 amino acids. CDR1 MNHNS and CDR2 SASEGT come from the germline V gene. DNA for the CDR3: TGTGCCAGCAGTGAGCAAGGCAACAATCAGCCCCAGCATTTT. Protein sequence: CASSEQGNNQPQHF.

The V call is TRBV6-2 or TRBV6-3, the J call TRBJ1-1, with D possibly being TRBD1 (5 bases). CDR3 length: 14 amino acids. Trimming took off 6 bases at V and 2 bases at J, with 13 bases between the two ends. Germline V gives CDR1 MNHEY, CDR2 SVGEGT. This chain's CDR3 is CASRVRGTNTEAFF. For the CDR3, the DNA is TGTGCCAGCAGGGTGCGGGGGACCAACACTGAAGCTTTCTTT.